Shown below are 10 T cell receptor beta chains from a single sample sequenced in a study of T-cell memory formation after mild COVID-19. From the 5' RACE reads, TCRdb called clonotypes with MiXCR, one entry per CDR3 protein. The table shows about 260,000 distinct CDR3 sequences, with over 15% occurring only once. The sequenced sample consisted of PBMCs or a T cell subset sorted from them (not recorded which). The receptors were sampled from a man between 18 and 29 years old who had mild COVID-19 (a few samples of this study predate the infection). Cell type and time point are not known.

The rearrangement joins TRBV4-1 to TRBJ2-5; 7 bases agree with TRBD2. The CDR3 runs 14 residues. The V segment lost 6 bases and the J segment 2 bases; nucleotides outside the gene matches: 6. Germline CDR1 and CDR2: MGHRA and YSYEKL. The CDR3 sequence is CASRGGGEQETQYF. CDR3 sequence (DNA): TGCGCCAGCAGGGGGGGAGGGGAACAAGAGACCCAGTACTTC.

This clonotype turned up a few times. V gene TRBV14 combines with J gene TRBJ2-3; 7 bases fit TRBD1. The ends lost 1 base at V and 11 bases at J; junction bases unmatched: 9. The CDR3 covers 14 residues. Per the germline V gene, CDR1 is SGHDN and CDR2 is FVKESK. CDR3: CASSQATGTDVQYF. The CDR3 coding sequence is TGTGCCAGCAGCCAAGCCACCGGGACAGATGTGCAGTATTTT.

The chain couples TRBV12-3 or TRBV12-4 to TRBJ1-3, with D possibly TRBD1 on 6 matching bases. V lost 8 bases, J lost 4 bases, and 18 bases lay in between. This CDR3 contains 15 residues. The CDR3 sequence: CASPWVGAGGNTIYF. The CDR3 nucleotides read TGTGCCAGCCCCTGGGTGGGGGCGGGCGGAAACACCATATATTTT.

The CDR3 sequence is CASSRTVNYGYTF. The CDR3 nucleotides are TGTGCCAGCAGCCGGACAGTAAACTATGGCTACACCTTC. The rearrangement links TRBV7-8 to TRBJ1-2, with D possibly being TRBD1 (6 bases). V was pared by 5 bases and J by 2 bases, with 9 bases between. The CDR3 is 13 amino acids. Germline assignment: CDR1 SGHVS and CDR2 FQNEAQ.

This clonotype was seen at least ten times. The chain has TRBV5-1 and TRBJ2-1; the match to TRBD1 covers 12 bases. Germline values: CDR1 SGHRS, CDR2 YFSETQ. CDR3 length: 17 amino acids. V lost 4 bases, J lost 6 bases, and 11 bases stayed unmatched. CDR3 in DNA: TGCGCCAGCAGCCCTAGGGGGACAGGGGGCCACTCCAATGAGCAGTTCTTC. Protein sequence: CASSPRGTGGHSNEQFF.

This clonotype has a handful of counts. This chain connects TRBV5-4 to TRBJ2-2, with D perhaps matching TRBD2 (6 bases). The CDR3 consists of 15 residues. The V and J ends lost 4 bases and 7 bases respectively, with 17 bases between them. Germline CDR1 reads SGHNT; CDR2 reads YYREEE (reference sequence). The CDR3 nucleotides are TGTGCCAGCAGCCCCGCCGGGACTCTGGACGGGGAGCTGTTTTTT. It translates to CASSPAGTLDGELFF.

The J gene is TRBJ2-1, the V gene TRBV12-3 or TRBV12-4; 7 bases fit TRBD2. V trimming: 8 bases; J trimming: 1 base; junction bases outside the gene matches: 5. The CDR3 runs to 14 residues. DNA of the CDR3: TGTGCCAGCGGGCCGGGGGGATCCTACAATGAGCAGTTCTTC. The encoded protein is CASGPGGSYNEQFF.

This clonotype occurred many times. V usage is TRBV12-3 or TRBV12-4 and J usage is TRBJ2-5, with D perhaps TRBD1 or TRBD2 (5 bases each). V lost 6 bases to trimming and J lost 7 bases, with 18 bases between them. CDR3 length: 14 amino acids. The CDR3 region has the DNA TGTGCCAGCAGAACCACCGGGACCCTAGTGACCCAGTACTTC. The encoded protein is CASRTTGTLVTQYF.

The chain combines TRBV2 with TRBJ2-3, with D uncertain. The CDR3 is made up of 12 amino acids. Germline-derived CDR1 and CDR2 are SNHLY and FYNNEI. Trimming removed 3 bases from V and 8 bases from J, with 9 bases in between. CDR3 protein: CASSDRGFTQYF. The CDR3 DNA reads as TGTGCCAGCAGTGACCGAGGTTTTACGCAGTATTTT.

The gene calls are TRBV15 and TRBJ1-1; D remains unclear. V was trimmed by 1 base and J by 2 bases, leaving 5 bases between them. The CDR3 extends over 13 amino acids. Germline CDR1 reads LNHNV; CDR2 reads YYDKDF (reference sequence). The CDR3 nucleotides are TGTGCCACCAGCAGAGTCCCCAACACTGAAGCTTTCTTT. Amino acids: CATSRVPNTEAFF. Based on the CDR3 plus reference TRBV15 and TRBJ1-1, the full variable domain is DAMVIQNPRYQVTQFGKPVTLSCSQTLNHNVMYWYQQKSSQAPKLLFHYYDKDFNNEADTPDNFQSRRPNTSFCFLDIRSPGLGDTAMYLCATSRVPNTEAFFGQGTRLTVV.